This TCR beta chain was observed in a study of blood T cell repertoires in COVID-19. V lost 2 bases to trimming and J lost 6 bases, with 27 bases between them. Germline loops: CDR1 SGHDT, CDR2 YYEEEE. This CDR3 has 19 amino acids. Data came from immunoSEQ multiplex PCR; TCRdb stores just in-frame clones and leaves some out. Of approximately 230,000 clones listed, roughly 88% are singletons. Seattle patients were enrolled during active infection and followed longitudinally. This receptor was identified in a woman in her 30s with COVID-19, enrolled during active disease. V and J are TRBV5-6 and TRBJ2-1, with D possibly matching TRBD1 (6 bases). The sample taken for sequencing was peripheral blood. CDR3 coding DNA: TGTGCCAGCAGCTTCTTTTTTCGTATTGGGGACACCCACTTCAATGAGCAGTTCTTC. Its translation: CASSFFFRIGDTHFNEQFF.